The 10 T cell receptor beta chains below were found in one sample sequenced in a study of beta chain features in type 1 diabetes. The study reverse transcribed the entire isolated RNA, so it sequenced expressed TCRB transcripts. The protocol was immunoSEQ multiplex PCR, while the TCRdb copy is restricted to in-frame clones and leaves out a portion. The sample contains just over 450,000 clones, 30% of which appear only once. The specimen sequenced was naive CD4+ T cells from blood. The receptors derive from a young man in good health.

This clone appeared a few times. The chain carries TRBV10-3 and TRBJ2-7; 9 bases line up with TRBD2. The CDR3 loop spans 15 amino acids. After removal of 1 base from V and 3 bases from J, the junction contained 4 bases not matched to a gene. In germline, CDR1 is ENHRY, CDR2 SYGVKD. The chain's CDR3 is CAISEYGTSSYEQYF. Here the CDR3 DNA reads TGTGCCATCAGTGAGTACGGGACTAGCAGCTACGAGCAGTACTTC.

This clone was counted a few times. This chain links TRBV29-1 with TRBJ2-2, with D possibly TRBD1 on 5 matching bases. V lost 4 bases and J lost 5, with 11 bases in between. Germline V gene data show CDR1 as SQVTM and CDR2 as ANQGSEA. The CDR3 contains 13 residues. The CDR3: CSVATDLTGELFF. The CDR3 DNA reads TGCAGCGTTGCGACAGATCTAACCGGGGAGCTGTTTTTT.

CDR3 amino acids: CAWSPTGGNQPQHF. CDR3 in DNA: TGTGCCTGGAGTCCCACAGGGGGCAATCAGCCCCAGCATTTT. The chain recombines TRBV30 with TRBJ1-5; 7 nucleotides align to TRBD1. CDR1 and CDR2 from the germline V gene are GTSNPN and SVGIG (reference sequence). This CDR3 has 14 amino acids. J lost 2 bases, V lost 2 bases, and 3 bases had no gene match. Together with reference TRBV30 and TRBJ1-5, the CDR3 gives the full variable domain: SQTIHQWPATLVQPVGSPLSLECTVEGTSNPNLYWYRQAAGRGLQLLFYSVGIGQISSEVPQNLSASRPQDRQFILSSKKLLLSDSGFYLCAWSPTGGNQPQHFGDGTRLSIL.

V gene TRBV4-2 combines with J gene TRBJ2-3, with D hard to call. The CDR3 is made up of 13 amino acids. From germline, CDR1 is LGHNA and CDR2 YNFKEQ. V was clipped by 5 bases and J by 0 bases, with 6 bases between them. CDR3 sequence (DNA): TGTGCCAGCAGCACCCCTAGCACAGATACGCAGTATTTT. Translation gives CASSTPSTDTQYF.

This clone occurred a few times. The chain employs TRBV30 and TRBJ1-5, with TRBD1 identical over 9 bases. CDR3 length: 15 amino acids. J was trimmed by 6 bases and V by 0 bases; bases with no gene match: 6. Germline V gives CDR1 GTSNPN, CDR2 SVGIG (reference sequence). CDR3 amino acids: CAWSVLGQGSQPQHF. DNA for the CDR3: TGTGCCTGGAGTGTACTAGGACAGGGGTCTCAGCCCCAGCATTTT. The variable domain in full, with the rest retrieved from reference TRBV30 and TRBJ1-5, is SQTIHQWPATLVQPVGSPLSLECTVEGTSNPNLYWYRQAAGRGLQLLFYSVGIGQISSEVPQNLSASRPQDRQFILSSKKLLLSDSGFYLCAWSVLGQGSQPQHFGDGTRLSIL.

V and J are TRBV25-1 and TRBJ2-1; D possibly corresponds to TRBD1 (6 bases). The CDR3 spans 15 residues. Looked up from germline, CDR1 is MGHDK and CDR2 is SYGVNS. Between the trimmed V and J ends, which lost 1 base and 4 bases, there was a span of 11 bases. This chain's CDR3 is CASSESTGFYNEQFF. The CDR3 bases are TGTGCCAGCAGTGAATCGACAGGATTTTACAATGAGCAGTTCTTC.

This clone was counted between two and nine times. The chain carries TRBV30 and TRBJ2-1; D not resolved. Germline V gene sequence: CDR1 GTSNPN, CDR2 SVGIG (reference sequence). Trimming cost V 0 bases and J 9 bases, with 6 bases left between them. CDR3 length: 11 residues. The CDR3 here is CAWSVSLEQFF. CDR3 coding DNA: TGTGCCTGGAGTGTTAGTCTTGAGCAGTTCTTC.

The V and J genes are TRBV2 and TRBJ1-1, with D uncertain. This CDR3 spans 16 amino acids. With 8 bases removed from V and 1 base from J, the gap between germline ends came to 20 bases. Germline CDR1 and CDR2: SNHLY and FYNNEI. The CDR3 DNA follows: TGTGCCAGCTCTCCCCGTGGGCAGTGGTCGAACACTGAAGCTTTCTTT. Translated: CASSPRGQWSNTEAFF.

This clone was seen only a few times. The chain employs TRBV20-1 and TRBJ1-2; no definite D call. CDR3 length: 11 residues. The germline V gene encodes CDR1 DFQATT and CDR2 SNEGSKA (reference sequence). Trimming shortened V by 3 bases and J by 7 bases, and 9 bases separated the two germline ends. CDR3 loop: CSASDQAGYTF. The CDR3 region has the DNA TGCAGTGCTAGTGATCAAGCTGGCTACACCTTC.

The chain uses TRBV28 and TRBJ2-1, with TRBD2 identical over 10 bases. Per germline, CDR1 MDHEN and CDR2 SYDVKM. This CDR3 is 20 amino acids long. Trimming removed 1 base from V and 4 bases from J; junction bases left unmatched: 16. The CDR3 here is CASSLYWASGRIGAYNEQFF. CDR3 bases: TGTGCCAGCAGTTTATATTGGGCTAGCGGGAGAATCGGTGCTTACAATGAGCAGTTCTTC.